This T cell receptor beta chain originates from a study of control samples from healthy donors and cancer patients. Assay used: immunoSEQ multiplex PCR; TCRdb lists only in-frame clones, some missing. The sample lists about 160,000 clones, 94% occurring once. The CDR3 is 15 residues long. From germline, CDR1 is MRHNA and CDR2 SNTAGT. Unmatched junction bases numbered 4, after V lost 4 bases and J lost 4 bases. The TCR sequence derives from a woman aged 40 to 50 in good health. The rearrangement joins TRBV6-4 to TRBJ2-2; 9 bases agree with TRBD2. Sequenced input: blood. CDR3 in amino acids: CASSATSGFTGELFF. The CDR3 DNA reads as TGTGCCAGCAGTGCCACTAGCGGGTTCACCGGGGAGCTGTTTTTT.